The 4 T cell receptor beta chains in this list originate from one sample, sequenced in a study of tumor-infiltrating lymphocytes in primary liver carcinoma. Co-extracting RNA and DNA was done with 20-30 mg of unsorted bulk tissue as input. Total RNA amounting to around 530 ng was the source from which TCR beta cDNA was made with a constant-region primer. A slightly modified ARM-PCR protocol with three nested multiplex PCR rounds produced these TCR beta libraries. Running 9 to 11 cycles apiece, the first two PCR rounds relied on TRBV1-TRBV30 forward primers together with a C-beta reverse primer. From the multiplex PCR reads, TCRdb called clonotypes with MiXCR, one entry per CDR3 protein. Of 45,000 or so distinct CDR3 sequences listed, roughly 80% were seen once; the top ten hold about 37%. Sequenced input: tumor-adjacent normal liver tissue. The receptor source for this set is a woman in her thirties with primary liver carcinoma and hepatitis B virus infection.

Turning to this clonotype: Germline and junction disagree at one end, which may indicate a read error. The chain joins TRBV28 to TRBJ2-7; 9 nucleotides align to TRBD1. Germline CDR1 reads MDHEN; CDR2 reads SYDVKM. This CDR3 region has 19 residues. CDR3 amino acids: CVSSGLGTGLTARSYEQYF. In nucleotides, the CDR3 is TGTGTCAGCAGTGGGTTGGGGACAGGGCTTACGGCGCGTTCCTACGAGCAGTACTTC.

With respect to this clonotype: Mismatch with germline at one junction end may stem from a read error. The gene calls are TRBV29-1 and TRBJ2-2, with no clear D. There are 12 residues in the CDR3. Germline V CDR1 and CDR2: SQVTM, ANQGSEA. CDR3 nucleotide sequence: TGCAGCGCTCGACGGAAGACCGAGGAGCTGTTTTTT. It yields the protein CSARRKTEELFF.

Comments on this clonotype: One end of the junction fails to match germline, which may point to a read error. The rearrangement joins TRBV11-1 to TRBJ2-7; D is unresolved. Germline CDR1 and CDR2: SGHAT and FQDESV (reference sequence). The CDR3 is made up of 14 amino acids. The CDR3 DNA is TGTGCCAGCAGCTTAGCGACGGCCTCCTACGGGCACTACTTT. Its translation: CASSLATASYGHYF.

In this sample, this clonotype turned up many times. This chain uses TRBV12-3 or TRBV12-4 with TRBJ2-7, with D possibly matching TRBD1 (5 bases). V was cut by 5 bases and J by 0 bases, with 11 bases left in between. The CDR3 sequence is 14 residues long. The CDR3 is CASSARQSSYEQYF. The CDR3, as DNA: TGTGCCAGCAGTGCACGACAGAGCTCCTACGAGCAGTACTTC.